A selection of T cell receptor beta chains follows, all from one sample in a study of blood T cell repertoires in COVID-19. Profiling relied on immunoSEQ multiplex PCR, and the TCRdb table lists in-frame clones only, not all of them. The sample holds 200,000 to 250,000 clones, roughly 80% seen once. The sequenced sample was peripheral blood. These receptors came from a woman aged 70-85 years with acute or convalescent COVID-19. The CDR3 runs from the conserved cysteine through the conserved F or W. The order of the fields is clone size, V gene, J gene, D gene, CDR3 DNA, CDR3 protein. A D gene is named only where the DNA matches it firmly. Size values are once, few and many counts, or a class for expanded clones, and some rows have none.

>-|TRBV10-3|TRBJ2-3|TRBD1
TGTGCCATCAGTTGGGGACAGGGGAGAGATACGCAGTATTTT
CAISWGQGRDTQYF
>few|TRBV7-8|TRBJ1-5|TRBD1
TGTGCCAGCAGCTTCAGTTTACAGGGGGCACGACAGCCCCAGCATTTT
CASSFSLQGARQPQHF
>-|TRBV4-3|TRBJ1-6|TRBD1
TGCGCCAGCAGCCCCCAATTGACAGGGGGTAATTCACCCCTCCACTTT
CASSPQLTGGNSPLHF
>few|TRBV4-3|TRBJ2-7|TRBD1
TGCGCCAGCAGCCAAGATTGGACAGGAAGCTCCTACGAGCAGTACTTC
CASSQDWTGSSYEQYF
>-|TRBV29-1|TRBJ1-4|-
TGCAGCGTTCAGGTTCAAAGAGAAAAACTGTTTTTT
CSVQVQREKLFF
>once|TRBV6-5|TRBJ2-7|-
TGTGCCAGCAGTTCCGGGACACAAACCTACGAGCAGTACTTC
CASSSGTQTYEQYF
>-|TRBV9|TRBJ1-3|TRBD1
TGTGCCAGCAGCGTCAACAGGGGTGCAAACACCATATATTTT
CASSVNRGANTIYF
>-|TRBV28|TRBJ1-1|-
TGTGCCAGCAGTTTACTGGACCCCGGGGCTGAAGCTTTCTTT
CASSLLDPGAEAFF
>-|TRBV6-5|TRBJ1-1|-
TGTGCCAGCAGTTACGACCCGAGGGACACTGAAGCTTTCTTT
CASSYDPRDTEAFF
>-|TRBV5-1|TRBJ2-2|TRBD2
TGCGCCAGCAGCTCGCTACTGAGAAGCGGGGGGGCGAGAACCGGGGAGCTGTTTTTT
CASSSLLRSGGARTGELFF
>-|TRBV4-1|TRBJ2-3|TRBD2
TGCGCCAGCAGCCCCACTAGCGTTCGCACAGATACGCAGTATTTT
CASSPTSVRTDTQYF
>-|TRBV3-1/TRBV3-2|TRBJ1-2|TRBD1
TGTGCCAGCAGCCAAGTTGGAGTGACAGGGGATGGCTACACCTTC
CASSQVGVTGDGYTF
>-|TRBV5-1|TRBJ2-7|TRBD1
TGCGCCAGCAGCTTCGGGACAGGTAGCTCCTACGAGCAGTACTTC
CASSFGTGSSYEQYF
>-|TRBV5-4|TRBJ2-3|-
TGTGCCAGCAACGGGGGCACAGATACGCAGTATTTT
CASNGGTDTQYF
>-|TRBV6-5|TRBJ1-6|-
TGTGCCAGCACCGAGGGAGCTCGGCGGTCACCCCTCCACTTT
CASTEGARRSPLHF
>-|TRBV3-1/TRBV3-2|TRBJ1-5|TRBD1
TGTGCCAGCAGCCCCCAGGGGGGACTTCAGCCCCAGCATTTT
CASSPQGGLQPQHF
>-|TRBV29-1|TRBJ2-1|-
TGCAGCGTTGCTGGTTCTGGGAGTTTCCACAATGAGCAGTTCTTC
CSVAGSGSFHNEQFF
>-|TRBV11-2|TRBJ1-1|TRBD1
TGTGCCAGCAGCTTAGATGAGAGGACAGGGGGCAGGACTGAAGCTTTCTTT
CASSLDERTGGRTEAFF
>-|TRBV7-9|TRBJ1-5|-
TGTGCCAGCAGCTTAGGTTCCGAGGGACAGCCCCAGCATTTT
CASSLGSEGQPQHF
>-|TRBV5-1|TRBJ2-1|-
TGCGCCAGCAGGATGACAGGCGCCACCTACAATGAGCAGTTCTTC
CASRMTGATYNEQFF
>-|TRBV28|TRBJ1-5|TRBD1
TGTGCCAGCAAACTACAGGGGGCTGTTCAGCCCCAGCATTTT
CASKLQGAVQPQHF
>-|TRBV29-1|TRBJ1-1|-
TGCAGCGGTACGGGACACCTGAACACTGAAGCTTTCTTT
CSGTGHLNTEAFF
>-|TRBV7-9|TRBJ1-2|TRBD1
TGTGCCAGCAGCTCACGGACAGGCCTGCTAGGCTACACCTTC
CASSSRTGLLGYTF
>once|TRBV7-9|TRBJ1-3|-
TGTGCCAGCAGCCAACAGGGTACGGGTGGAAACACCATATATTTT
CASSQQGTGGNTIYF
>-|TRBV3-1/TRBV3-2|TRBJ1-2|-
TGTGCCAGCAGCCGAAATAGCCAGGGAGGGGGCTACACCTTC
CASSRNSQGGGYTF
>few|TRBV21-1|TRBJ2-7|-
TGTGCCAGCAGCCCCCCAGCTCGGGGAGTAACCTACGAGCAGTACTTC
CASSPPARGVTYEQYF
>-|TRBV19|TRBJ2-5|-
TGTGCCAGTAGTATCATCAGGGGAGAGACCCAGTACTTC
CASSIIRGETQYF
>-|TRBV2|TRBJ2-5|TRBD1
TGTGCCAGCAGTGTTGACAGGGGAAGGTGGGAGACCCAGTACTTC
CASSVDRGRWETQYF
>-|TRBV6-5|TRBJ1-2|TRBD1
TGTGCCAGCGGGAAAGAGACAGGGTTTAACTATGGCTACACCTTC
CASGKETGFNYGYTF
>-|TRBV21-1|TRBJ1-5|-
TGTGCCAGCAGAGGGACACTTAGCAATCAGCCCCAGCATTTT
CASRGTLSNQPQHF
>-|TRBV2|TRBJ1-6|TRBD1
TGTGCCAGCAGTGAAGGGACAGGGCGGGTTAATTCACCCCTCCACTTT
CASSEGTGRVNSPLHF
>-|TRBV3-1/TRBV3-2|TRBJ2-7|TRBD1
TGTGCCAGCAGCCCGACGGGACAGGGGGCAGAGGAGCAGTACTTC
CASSPTGQGAEEQYF
>once|TRBV7-2|TRBJ2-7|TRBD1
TGTGCCAGCAGCTCCCGACAGGGCCCTGGGGAGCAGTACTTC
CASSSRQGPGEQYF
>once|TRBV7-8|TRBJ1-5|-
TGTGCCAGCAGCGCAGGACAGAGCAATCAGCCCCAGCATTTT
CASSAGQSNQPQHF
>-|TRBV4-3|TRBJ2-3|-
TGCGCCAGCAGCCAAGACAGGAAAGTCACAGATACGCAGTATTTT
CASSQDRKVTDTQYF
>few|TRBV10-1|TRBJ2-3|-
TGCGCCAGCAGTGTCAGAGATACGCAGTATTTT
CASSVRDTQYF
>-|TRBV5-1|TRBJ1-2|TRBD1
TGCGCCAGCAGCGGAGACAGGGACTATGGCTACACCTTC
CASSGDRDYGYTF
>-|TRBV7-2|TRBJ2-7|TRBD2
TGTGCCAGCAGCTTTACTAGCGGGGGGAGGTACGAGCAGTACTTC
CASSFTSGGRYEQYF
>-|TRBV28|TRBJ2-7|-
TGTGCCAGCAGCCAGGCAGACTCCTACGAGCAGTACTTC
CASSQADSYEQYF
>-|TRBV5-1|TRBJ1-1|-
TGCGCCAGCAGCTCCGTGACAAGGAACACTGAAGCTTTCTTT
CASSSVTRNTEAFF
>-|TRBV9|TRBJ1-1|TRBD1
TGTGCCAGCACGGGACAGGGGGGCACTGAAGCTTTCTTT
CASTGQGGTEAFF
>few|TRBV12-3/TRBV12-4|TRBJ2-2|-
TGTGCCAGCAGTTTACAGAACACCGGGGAGCTGTTTTTT
CASSLQNTGELFF
>-|TRBV6-6|TRBJ1-2|-
TGTGCCAGCGCACGGGACACCTCTAATGGCTACACCTTC
CASARDTSNGYTF
>-|TRBV6-2/TRBV6-3|TRBJ1-1|-
TGTGCCAGCAGTTACTCGCCCTTCAGGTACATGAACACTGAAGCTTTCTTT
CASSYSPFRYMNTEAFF
>-|TRBV7-9|TRBJ2-7|-
TGTGCCAGCAGCTTAGGGCGAGGGGACACTGGTTACGAGCAGTACTTC
CASSLGRGDTGYEQYF
>-|TRBV28|TRBJ1-5|-
TGTGCCACTCTATGGGCAGGCAATCAGCCCCAGCATTTT
CATLWAGNQPQHF
>-|TRBV6-4|TRBJ2-3|-
TGTGCCAGCAGTGAGGTCACGGGCACAGATACGCAGTATTTT
CASSEVTGTDTQYF
>few|TRBV19|TRBJ1-6|-
TGTGCCAGTAGTTTGGGGCCTAGCTCCTATAATTCACCCCTCCACTTT
CASSLGPSSYNSPLHF
>-|TRBV6-5|TRBJ2-7|TRBD1
TGTGCCAGCAGCCAACAGGGGGCGCGTCCCTACGAGCAGTACTTC
CASSQQGARPYEQYF
>-|TRBV6-5|TRBJ2-3|TRBD2
TGTGCCAGCACTAGACTAGCGGGGGGGCCAGATACGCAGTATTTT
CASTRLAGGPDTQYF
>-|TRBV18|TRBJ1-5|TRBD1
TGTGCCAGCTCTCGATATGACAGGGCAACCAATCAGCCCCAGCATTTT
CASSRYDRATNQPQHF